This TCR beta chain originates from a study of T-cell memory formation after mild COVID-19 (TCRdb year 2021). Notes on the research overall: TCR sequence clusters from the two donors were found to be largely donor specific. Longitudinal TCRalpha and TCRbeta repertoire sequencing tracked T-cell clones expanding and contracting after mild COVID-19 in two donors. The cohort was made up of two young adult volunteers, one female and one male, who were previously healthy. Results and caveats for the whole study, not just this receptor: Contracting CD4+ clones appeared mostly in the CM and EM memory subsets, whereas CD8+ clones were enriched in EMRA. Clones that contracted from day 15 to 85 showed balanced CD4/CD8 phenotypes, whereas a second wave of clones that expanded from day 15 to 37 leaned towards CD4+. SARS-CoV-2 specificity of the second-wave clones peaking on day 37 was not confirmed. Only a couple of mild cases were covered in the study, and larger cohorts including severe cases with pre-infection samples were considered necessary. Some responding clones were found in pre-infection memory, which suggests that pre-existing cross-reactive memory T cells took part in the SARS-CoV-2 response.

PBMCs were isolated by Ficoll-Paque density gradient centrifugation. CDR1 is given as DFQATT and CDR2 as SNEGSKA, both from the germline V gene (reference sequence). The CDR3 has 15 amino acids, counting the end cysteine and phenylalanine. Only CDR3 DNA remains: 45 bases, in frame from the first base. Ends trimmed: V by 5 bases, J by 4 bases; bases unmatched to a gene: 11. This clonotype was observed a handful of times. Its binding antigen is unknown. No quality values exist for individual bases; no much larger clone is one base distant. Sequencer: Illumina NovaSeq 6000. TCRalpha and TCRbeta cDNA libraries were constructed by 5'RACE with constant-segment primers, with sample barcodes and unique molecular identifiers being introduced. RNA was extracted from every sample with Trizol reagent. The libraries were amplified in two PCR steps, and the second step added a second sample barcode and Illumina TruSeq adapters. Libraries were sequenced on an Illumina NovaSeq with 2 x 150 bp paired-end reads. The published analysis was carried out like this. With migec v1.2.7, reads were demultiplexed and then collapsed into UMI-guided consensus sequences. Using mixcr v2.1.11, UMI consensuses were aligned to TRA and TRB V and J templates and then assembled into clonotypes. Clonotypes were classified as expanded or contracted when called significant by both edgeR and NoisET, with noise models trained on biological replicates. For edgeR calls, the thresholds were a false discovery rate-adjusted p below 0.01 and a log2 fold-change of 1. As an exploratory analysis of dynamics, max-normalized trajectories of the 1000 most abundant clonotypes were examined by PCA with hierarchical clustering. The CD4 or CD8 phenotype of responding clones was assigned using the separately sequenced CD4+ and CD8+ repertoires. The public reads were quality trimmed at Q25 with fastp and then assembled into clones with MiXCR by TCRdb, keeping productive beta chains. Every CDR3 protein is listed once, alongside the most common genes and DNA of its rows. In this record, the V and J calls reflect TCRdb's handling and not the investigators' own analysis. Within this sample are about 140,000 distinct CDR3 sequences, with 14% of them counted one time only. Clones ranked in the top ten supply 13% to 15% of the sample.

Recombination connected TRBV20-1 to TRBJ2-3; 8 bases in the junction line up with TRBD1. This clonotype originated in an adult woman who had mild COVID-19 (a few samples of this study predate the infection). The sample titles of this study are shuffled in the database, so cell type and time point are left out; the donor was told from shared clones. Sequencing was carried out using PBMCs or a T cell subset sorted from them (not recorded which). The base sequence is TGCAGTGCTTTCAACAGGGGGAAGAGAGCAGATACGCAGTATTTT. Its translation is CSAFNRGKRADTQYF.